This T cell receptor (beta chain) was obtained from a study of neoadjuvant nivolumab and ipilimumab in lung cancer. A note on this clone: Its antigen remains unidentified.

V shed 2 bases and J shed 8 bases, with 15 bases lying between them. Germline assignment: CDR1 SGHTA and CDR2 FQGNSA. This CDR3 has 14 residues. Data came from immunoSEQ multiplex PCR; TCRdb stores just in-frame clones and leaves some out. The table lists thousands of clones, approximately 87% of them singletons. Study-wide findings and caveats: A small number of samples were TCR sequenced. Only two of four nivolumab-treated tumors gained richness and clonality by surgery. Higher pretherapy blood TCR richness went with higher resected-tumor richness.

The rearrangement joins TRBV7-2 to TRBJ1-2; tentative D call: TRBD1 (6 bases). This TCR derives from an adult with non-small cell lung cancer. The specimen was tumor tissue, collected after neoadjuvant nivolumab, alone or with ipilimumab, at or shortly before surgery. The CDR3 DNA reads TGTGCCAGCAGCTTAACCGGGACACCTGGAGGCTACACCTTC. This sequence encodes CASSLTGTPGGYTF. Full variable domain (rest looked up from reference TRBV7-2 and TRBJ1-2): GAGVSQSPSNKVTEKGKDVELRCDPISGHTALYWYRQSLGQGLEFLIYFQGNSAPDKSGLPSDRFSAERTGGSVSTLTIQRTQQEDSAVYLCASSLTGTPGGYTFGSGTRLTVV.